The clone carrying this TCR beta chain has at least ten counts. The antigen is not known. Both TCR beta VDJ combination and CDR3 sequence profiling were carried out. Genomic DNA was the template for this profiling. TCRdb reanalysed the reads using MiXCR and keeps one entry per CDR3 protein. The sample contains hundreds of thousands of distinct CDR3 sequences, roughly a third of which appear only once. The sample belongs to a study of CD8+CD57+ T cells in acquired aplastic anemia. Overall study: Mean yield of DNA from sorted CD4+ and CD8+ cells was 3 to 3.5 ug.

Only patients with CD8+CD57+ cell expansion on flow cytometry were chosen for sequencing. Patients uniformly had severe acquired aplastic anemia. Blood was sampled before the patients had received any therapy. Germline lookup yields CDR1 DFQATT and CDR2 SNEGSKA (reference sequence). The CDR3 is made up of 15 amino acids. J was trimmed by 7 bases and V by 1 base; bases with no gene match: 7. Overall study findings and caveats: Under 35 was the count of CD8+ CDR3 sequences that patients shared with controls.

The sequenced sample was sorted CD4+, CD8+, or CD8+CD57+ T cells (not recorded which) from PBMCs. The V call is TRBV20-1, the J call TRBJ1-6; 7 positions agree with TRBD1. The clonotype originates from a human donor with aplastic anemia. CDR3 in DNA: TGCAGTGCTAGAGGGACAGGTGCTGAAAATTCACCCCTCCACTTT. Its translation is CSARGTGAENSPLHF.